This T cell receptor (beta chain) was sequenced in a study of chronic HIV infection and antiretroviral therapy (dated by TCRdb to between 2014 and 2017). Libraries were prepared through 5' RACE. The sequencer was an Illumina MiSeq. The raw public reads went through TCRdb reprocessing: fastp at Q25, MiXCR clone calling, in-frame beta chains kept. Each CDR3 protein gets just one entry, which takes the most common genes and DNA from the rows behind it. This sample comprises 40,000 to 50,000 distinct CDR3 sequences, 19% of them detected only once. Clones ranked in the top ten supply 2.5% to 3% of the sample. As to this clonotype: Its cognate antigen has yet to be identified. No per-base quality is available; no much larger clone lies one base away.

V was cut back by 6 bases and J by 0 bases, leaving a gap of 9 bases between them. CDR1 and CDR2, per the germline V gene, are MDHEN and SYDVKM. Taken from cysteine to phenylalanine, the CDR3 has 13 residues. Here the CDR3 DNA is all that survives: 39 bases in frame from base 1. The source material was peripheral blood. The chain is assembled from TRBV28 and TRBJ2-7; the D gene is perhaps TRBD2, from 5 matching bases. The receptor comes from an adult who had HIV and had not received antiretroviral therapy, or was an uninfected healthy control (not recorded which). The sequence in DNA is TGTGCCAGCAGCTATGGACTCTCCTACGAGCAGTACTTC. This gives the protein CASSYGLSYEQYF. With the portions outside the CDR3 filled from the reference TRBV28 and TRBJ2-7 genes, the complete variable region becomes DVKVTQSSRYLVKRTGEKVFLECVQDMDHENMFWYRQDPGLGLRLIYFSYDVKMKEKGDIPEGYSVSREKKERFSLILESASTNQTSMYLCASSYGLSYEQYFGPGTRLTVT.